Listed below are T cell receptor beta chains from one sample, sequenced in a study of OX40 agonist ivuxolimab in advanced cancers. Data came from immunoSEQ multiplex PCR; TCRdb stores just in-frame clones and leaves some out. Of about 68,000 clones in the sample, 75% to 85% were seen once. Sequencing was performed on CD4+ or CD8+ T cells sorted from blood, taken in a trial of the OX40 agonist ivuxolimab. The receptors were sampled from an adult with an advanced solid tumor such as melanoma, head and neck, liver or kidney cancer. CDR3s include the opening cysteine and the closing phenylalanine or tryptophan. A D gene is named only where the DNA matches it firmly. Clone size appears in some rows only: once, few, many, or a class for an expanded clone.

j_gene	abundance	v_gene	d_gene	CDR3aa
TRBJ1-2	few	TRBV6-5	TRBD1	CASSYIRTGGSYGYTF
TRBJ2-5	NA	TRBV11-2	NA	CASSPTSNQETQYF
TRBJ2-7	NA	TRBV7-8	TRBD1	CASSLGTGTYEQYF
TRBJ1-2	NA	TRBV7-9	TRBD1	CASSRDRGIGYTF
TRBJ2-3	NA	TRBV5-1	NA	CASREVAAYTDTQYF
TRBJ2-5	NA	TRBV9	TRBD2	CASSVGSAGGARETQYF
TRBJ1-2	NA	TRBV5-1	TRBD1	CASSLRQGFYGYTF
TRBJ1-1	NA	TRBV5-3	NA	CASSPDLRVWTEAFF
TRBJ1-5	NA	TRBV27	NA	CASSFSRRGGNQPQHF
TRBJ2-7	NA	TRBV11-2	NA	CASSLDQGIEQYF
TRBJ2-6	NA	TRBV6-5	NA	CASRIDSSGANVLTF
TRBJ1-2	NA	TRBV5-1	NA	CASSSEGVPGYGYTF
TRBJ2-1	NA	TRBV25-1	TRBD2	CASKGRMGLAGSYNEQFF
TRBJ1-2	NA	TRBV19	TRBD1	CASSTTGTATRGYTF
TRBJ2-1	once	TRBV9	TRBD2	CASSPGLAGGRRGGEQFF
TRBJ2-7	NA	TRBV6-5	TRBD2	CAAGRVSYEQYF
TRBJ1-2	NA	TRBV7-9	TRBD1	CASSWTGDGYTF
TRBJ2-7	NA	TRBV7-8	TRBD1	CASSLRWDRGSYEQYF
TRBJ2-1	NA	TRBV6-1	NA	CASSEERWGNDNEQFF
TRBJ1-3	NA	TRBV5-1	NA	CASRLTAVSGNTIYF
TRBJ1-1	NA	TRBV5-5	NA	CASSYPGGDTEAFF
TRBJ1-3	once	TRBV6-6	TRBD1	CASRGTGGSGNTIYF
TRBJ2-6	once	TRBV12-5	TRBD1	CASGPRDRGLRYSGANVLTF